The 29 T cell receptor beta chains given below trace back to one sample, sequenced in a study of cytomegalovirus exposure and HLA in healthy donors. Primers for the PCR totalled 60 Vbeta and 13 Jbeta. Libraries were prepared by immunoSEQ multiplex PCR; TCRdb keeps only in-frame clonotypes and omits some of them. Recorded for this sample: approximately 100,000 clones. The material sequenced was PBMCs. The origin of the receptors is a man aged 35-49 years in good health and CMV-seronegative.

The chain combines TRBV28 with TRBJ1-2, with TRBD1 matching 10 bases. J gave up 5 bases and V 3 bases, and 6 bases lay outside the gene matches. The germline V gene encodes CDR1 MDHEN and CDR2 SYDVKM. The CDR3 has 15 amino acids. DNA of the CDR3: TGTGCCAGCAGTTTTATTTGGGACAGGGGATATGGCTACACCTTC. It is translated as CASSFIWDRGYGYTF.

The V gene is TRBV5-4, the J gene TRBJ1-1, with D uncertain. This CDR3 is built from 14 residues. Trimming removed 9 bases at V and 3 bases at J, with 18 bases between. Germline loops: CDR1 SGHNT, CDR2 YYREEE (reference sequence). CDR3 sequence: CATHIRDKDTEAFF. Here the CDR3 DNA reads TGTGCCACGCACATCCGGGATAAGGACACTGAAGCTTTCTTT.

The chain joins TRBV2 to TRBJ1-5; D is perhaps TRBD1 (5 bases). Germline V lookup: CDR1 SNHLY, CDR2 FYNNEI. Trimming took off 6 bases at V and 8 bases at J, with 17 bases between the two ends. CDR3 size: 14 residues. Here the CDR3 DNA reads TGTGCCAGCAGCGCACAGGCCGCAAGAGAGCCCCAGCATTTT. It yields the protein CASSAQAAREPQHF.

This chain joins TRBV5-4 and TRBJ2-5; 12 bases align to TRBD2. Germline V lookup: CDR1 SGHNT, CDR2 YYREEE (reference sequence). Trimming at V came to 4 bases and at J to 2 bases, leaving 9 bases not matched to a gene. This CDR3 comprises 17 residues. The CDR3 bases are TGTGCCAGCAGCCCAGGGGGGCTAGCGGGGGGGCAAGAGACCCAGTACTTC. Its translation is CASSPGGLAGGQETQYF.

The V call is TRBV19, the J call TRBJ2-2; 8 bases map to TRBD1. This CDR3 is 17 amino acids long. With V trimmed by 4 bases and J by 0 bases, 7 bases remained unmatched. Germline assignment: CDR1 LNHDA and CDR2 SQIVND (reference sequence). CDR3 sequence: CASSNKGQAANTGELFF. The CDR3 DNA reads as TGTGCCAGTAGTAACAAGGGACAGGCAGCGAACACCGGGGAGCTGTTTTTT.

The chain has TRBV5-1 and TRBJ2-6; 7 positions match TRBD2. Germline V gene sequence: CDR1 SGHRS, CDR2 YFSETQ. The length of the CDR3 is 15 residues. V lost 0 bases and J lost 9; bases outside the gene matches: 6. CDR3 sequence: CASSLVTGGGNVLTF. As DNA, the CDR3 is TGCGCCAGCAGCTTGGTGACGGGGGGAGGCAACGTCCTGACTTTC.

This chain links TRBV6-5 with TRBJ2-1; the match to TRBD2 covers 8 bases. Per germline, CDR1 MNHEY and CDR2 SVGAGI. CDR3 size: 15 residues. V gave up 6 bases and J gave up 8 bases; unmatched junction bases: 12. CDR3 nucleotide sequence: TGTGCCAGCAGCGGCCCGGCGGGGGGACGGTATGAGCAGTTCTTC. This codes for CASSGPAGGRYEQFF.

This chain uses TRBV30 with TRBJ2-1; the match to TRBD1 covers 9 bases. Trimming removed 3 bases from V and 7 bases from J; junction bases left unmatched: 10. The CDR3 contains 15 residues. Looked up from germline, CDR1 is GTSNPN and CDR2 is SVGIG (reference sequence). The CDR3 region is CAWSRLGQGKNEQFF. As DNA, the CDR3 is TGTGCCTGGAGCCGCCTCGGACAGGGGAAGAATGAGCAGTTCTTC.

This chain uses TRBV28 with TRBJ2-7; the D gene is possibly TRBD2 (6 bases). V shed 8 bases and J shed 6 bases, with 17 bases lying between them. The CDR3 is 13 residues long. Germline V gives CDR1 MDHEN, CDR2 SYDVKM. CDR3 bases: TGTGCCAGCGTCTTTGGGGGAGGTCTCGAGCAGTACTTC. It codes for CASVFGGGLEQYF.

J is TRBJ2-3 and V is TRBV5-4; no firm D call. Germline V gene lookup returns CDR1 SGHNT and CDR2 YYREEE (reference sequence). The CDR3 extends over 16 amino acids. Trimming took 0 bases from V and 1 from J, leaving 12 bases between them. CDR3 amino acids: CASSLDPTRGTDTQYF. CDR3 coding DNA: TGTGCCAGCAGCTTGGATCCGACCCGGGGCACAGATACGCAGTATTTT.

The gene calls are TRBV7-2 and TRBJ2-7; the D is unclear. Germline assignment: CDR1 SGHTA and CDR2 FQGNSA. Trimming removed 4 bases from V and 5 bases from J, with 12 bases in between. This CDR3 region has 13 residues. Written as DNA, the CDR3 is TGTGCCAGCAGCTCGCCCGAGAGCCACGAGCAGTACTTC. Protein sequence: CASSSPESHEQYF.

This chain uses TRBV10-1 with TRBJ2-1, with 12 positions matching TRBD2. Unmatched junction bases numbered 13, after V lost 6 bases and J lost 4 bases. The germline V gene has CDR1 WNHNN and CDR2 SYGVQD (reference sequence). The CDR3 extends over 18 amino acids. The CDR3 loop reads CASSPGGLAGHQYNEQFF. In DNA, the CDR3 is TGCGCCAGCAGCCCGGGGGGACTAGCGGGCCATCAATACAATGAGCAGTTCTTC.

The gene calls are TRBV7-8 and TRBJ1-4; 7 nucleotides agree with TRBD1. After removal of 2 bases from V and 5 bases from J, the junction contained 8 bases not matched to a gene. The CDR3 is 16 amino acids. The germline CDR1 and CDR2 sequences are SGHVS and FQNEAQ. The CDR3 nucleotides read TGTGCCAGCAGCTTATTGGGGGGACAGTGGAATGAAAAACTGTTTTTT. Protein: CASSLLGGQWNEKLFF.

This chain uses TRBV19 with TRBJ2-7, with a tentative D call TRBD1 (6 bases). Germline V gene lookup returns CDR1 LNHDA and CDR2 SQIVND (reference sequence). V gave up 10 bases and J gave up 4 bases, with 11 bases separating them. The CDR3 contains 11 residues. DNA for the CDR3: TGTGCCACGGCTACAGGGTACGAGCAGTACTTC. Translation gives CATATGYEQYF.

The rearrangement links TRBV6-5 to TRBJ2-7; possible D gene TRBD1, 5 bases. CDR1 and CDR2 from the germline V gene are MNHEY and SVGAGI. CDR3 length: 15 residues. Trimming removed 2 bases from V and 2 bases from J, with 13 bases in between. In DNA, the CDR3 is TGTGCCAGCAGTTACGGACACTGGAATACCTACGAGCAGTACTTC. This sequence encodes CASSYGHWNTYEQYF.

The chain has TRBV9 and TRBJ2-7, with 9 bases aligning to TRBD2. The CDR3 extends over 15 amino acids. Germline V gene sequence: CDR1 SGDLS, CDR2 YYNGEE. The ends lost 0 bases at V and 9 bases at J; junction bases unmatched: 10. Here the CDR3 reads CASSVGASGMLVQYF. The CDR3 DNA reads TGTGCCAGCAGCGTAGGGGCTAGCGGGATGTTGGTGCAGTACTTC.

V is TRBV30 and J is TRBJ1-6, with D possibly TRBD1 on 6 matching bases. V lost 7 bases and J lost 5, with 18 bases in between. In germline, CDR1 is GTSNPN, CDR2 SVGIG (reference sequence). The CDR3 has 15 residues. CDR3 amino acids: CAFTVPGHNNSPLHF. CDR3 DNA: TGTGCCTTCACGGTCCCGGGACACAATAATTCACCCCTCCACTTT.

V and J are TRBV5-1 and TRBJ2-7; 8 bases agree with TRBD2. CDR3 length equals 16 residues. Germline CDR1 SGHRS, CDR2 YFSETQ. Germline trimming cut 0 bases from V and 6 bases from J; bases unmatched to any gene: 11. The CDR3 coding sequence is TGCGCCAGCAGCTTGGCCTTAGGCGGGGGGTATGCCGAGCAGTACTTC. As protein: CASSLALGGGYAEQYF.

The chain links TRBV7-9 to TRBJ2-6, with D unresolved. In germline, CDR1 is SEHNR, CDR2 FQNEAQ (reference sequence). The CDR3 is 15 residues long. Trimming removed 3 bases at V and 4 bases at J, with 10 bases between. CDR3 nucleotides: TGTGCCAGCAGCTTCCAAGCTTTGGGGGCCAACGTCCTGACTTTC. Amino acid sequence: CASSFQALGANVLTF.

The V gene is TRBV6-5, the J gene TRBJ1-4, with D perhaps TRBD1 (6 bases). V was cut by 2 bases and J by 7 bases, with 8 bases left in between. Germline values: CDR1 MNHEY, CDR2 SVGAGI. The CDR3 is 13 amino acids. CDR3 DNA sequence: TGTGCCAGCAGTTACGGGGGCAGTGAAAAACTGTTTTTT. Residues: CASSYGGSEKLFF.

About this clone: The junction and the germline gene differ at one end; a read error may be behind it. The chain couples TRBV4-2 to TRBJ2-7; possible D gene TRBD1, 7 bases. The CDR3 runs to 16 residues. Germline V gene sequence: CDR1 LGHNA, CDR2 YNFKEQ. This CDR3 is CASGQGGTVLSYEQYF. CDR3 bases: TGTGCCAGCGGCCAAGGCGGGACAGTATTATCCTACGAGCAGTACTTC.

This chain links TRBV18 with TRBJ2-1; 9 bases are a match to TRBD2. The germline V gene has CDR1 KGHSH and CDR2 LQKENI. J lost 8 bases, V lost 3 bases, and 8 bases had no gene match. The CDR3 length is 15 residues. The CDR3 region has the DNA TGTGCCAGCTCACCCAGTTATAGCGGGAGAGATGAGCAGTTCTTC. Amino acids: CASSPSYSGRDEQFF.

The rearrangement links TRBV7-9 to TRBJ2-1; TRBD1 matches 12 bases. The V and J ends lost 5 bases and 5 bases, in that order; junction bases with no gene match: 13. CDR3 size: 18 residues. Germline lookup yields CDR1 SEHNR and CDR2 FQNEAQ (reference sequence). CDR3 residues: CASSPGTGGFGSNNEQFF. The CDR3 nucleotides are TGTGCCAGCAGCCCCGGGACAGGGGGCTTTGGGTCTAACAATGAGCAGTTCTTC.

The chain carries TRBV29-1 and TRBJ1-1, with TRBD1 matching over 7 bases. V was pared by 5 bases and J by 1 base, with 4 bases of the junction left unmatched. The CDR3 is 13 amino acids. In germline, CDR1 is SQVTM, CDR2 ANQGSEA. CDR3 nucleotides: TGCAGCGTTCCAAGGGGGCAGAACACTGAAGCTTTCTTT. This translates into CSVPRGQNTEAFF.

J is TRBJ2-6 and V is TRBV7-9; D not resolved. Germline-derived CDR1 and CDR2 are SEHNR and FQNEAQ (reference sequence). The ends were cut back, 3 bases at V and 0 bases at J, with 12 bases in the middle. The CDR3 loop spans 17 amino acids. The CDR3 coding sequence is TGTGCCAGCAGCTTGTTATTCGGTCACTCTGGGGCCAACGTCCTGACTTTC. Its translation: CASSLLFGHSGANVLTF.

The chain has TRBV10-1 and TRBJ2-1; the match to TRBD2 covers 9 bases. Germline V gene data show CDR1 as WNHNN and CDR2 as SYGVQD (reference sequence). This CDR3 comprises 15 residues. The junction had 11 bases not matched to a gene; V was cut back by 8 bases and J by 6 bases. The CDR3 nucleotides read TGCGCCAGCTCCCCCCTAGCGGGGAACGGCAATGAGCAGTTCTTC. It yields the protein CASSPLAGNGNEQFF.

The CDR3 reads CASSLTENSPLHF. The CDR3 bases are TGTGCCAGCAGCTTGACAGAGAATTCACCCCTCCACTTT. This rearrangement joins TRBV11-2 to TRBJ1-6; D is possibly TRBD1 (5 bases). Trimming shortened V by 3 bases and J by 7 bases, and 7 bases separated the two germline ends. The germline V gene has CDR1 SGHAT and CDR2 FQNNGV. The CDR3 has 13 amino acids.

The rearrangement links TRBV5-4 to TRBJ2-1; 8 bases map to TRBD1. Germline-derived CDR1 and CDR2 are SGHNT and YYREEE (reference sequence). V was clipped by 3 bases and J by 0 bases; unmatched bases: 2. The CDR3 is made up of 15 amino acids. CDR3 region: CASSWGQDSYNEQFF. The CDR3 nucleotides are TGTGCCAGCAGCTGGGGACAGGACTCCTACAATGAGCAGTTCTTC.

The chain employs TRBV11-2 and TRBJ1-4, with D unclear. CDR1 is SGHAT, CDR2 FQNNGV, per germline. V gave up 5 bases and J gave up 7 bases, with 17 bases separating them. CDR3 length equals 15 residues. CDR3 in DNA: TGTGCCAGCAGCAGGAGCGTCTGGAGGGTTGAAAAACTGTTTTTT. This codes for CASSRSVWRVEKLFF.